Listed here are 26 T cell receptor beta chains from one sample, sequenced in a study of blood T cell repertoires in COVID-19. The repertoire was sequenced with immunoSEQ multiplex PCR; TCRdb's copy has only in-frame clones and lacks some. The sample has 150,000 to 200,000 clones, 70% to 90% seen once. Specimen: peripheral blood. The receptor set was obtained from an older woman with COVID-19, enrolled during active disease.

A few counts support this clone. The rearrangement joins TRBV7-9 to TRBJ2-5; 11 bases line up with TRBD1. In germline, CDR1 is SEHNR, CDR2 FQNEAQ (reference sequence). With 4 bases clipped from V and 7 bases from J, the junction kept 11 bases outside the gene matches. The CDR3 totals 16 residues. The CDR3 sequence is CASSSWGTGGRRTQYF. The CDR3 nucleotides read TGTGCCAGCAGCTCCTGGGGGACAGGGGGTCGCCGGACCCAGTACTTC.

The chain recombines TRBV7-2 with TRBJ2-3, with 12 bases identical to TRBD2. The ends lost 4 bases at V and 4 bases at J; junction bases unmatched: 6. Looked up from germline, CDR1 is SGHTA and CDR2 is FQGNSA. The CDR3 is 16 amino acids. The CDR3 DNA follows: TGTGCCAGCAGCTCGACTAGCGGGAGAGTATCAGATACGCAGTATTTT. It specifies CASSSTSGRVSDTQYF.

The chain couples TRBV19 to TRBJ2-1; a weak D match, TRBD1 (5 bases). This CDR3 has 16 amino acids. Germline CDR1 and CDR2: LNHDA and SQIVND (reference sequence). V dropped 5 bases and J dropped 0 bases, with 14 bases sitting between them. As DNA, the CDR3 is TGTGCCAGTAGTCCCCGACAGCTAAGCTCCTACAATGAGCAGTTCTTC. Protein product: CASSPRQLSSYNEQFF.

The chain combines TRBV9 with TRBJ2-1; 7 nucleotides line up with TRBD2. There are 17 residues in the CDR3. V lost 4 bases to trimming and J lost 0 bases; unmatched junction nucleotides: 10. CDR1 is SGDLS, CDR2 YYNGEE, per germline. The CDR3 here is CASSPTAAGSSYNEQFF. In DNA form, the CDR3 reads TGTGCCAGCAGCCCCACCGCAGCGGGAAGCTCCTACAATGAGCAGTTCTTC. Complete variable domain (other parts from reference TRBV9 and TRBJ2-1): DSGVTQTPKHLITATGQRVTLRCSPRSGDLSVYWYQQSLDQGLQFLIQYYNGEERAKGNILERFSAQQFPDLHSELNLSSLELGDSALYFCASSPTAAGSSYNEQFFGPGTRLTVL.

The chain is built from TRBV11-3 and TRBJ2-5; 8 bases are a match to TRBD2. J gave up 5 bases and V 1 base, and 9 bases lay outside the gene matches. The CDR3 sequence is 16 residues long. Germline V lookup: CDR1 SGHNT, CDR2 YENEEA. The CDR3 loop is CASSLVSGLETETQYF. As DNA, the CDR3 is TGTGCCAGCAGCTTAGTATCGGGACTAGAGACGGAGACCCAGTACTTC.

J is TRBJ1-6 and V is TRBV28, with D unresolved. Germline V lookup: CDR1 MDHEN, CDR2 SYDVKM. This CDR3 contains 13 residues. The V end lost 6 bases, the J end lost 10 bases, and 13 bases lay between the germline ends. CDR3 sequence: CASSPFLRSPLHF. DNA of the CDR3: TGTGCCAGCAGCCCATTCCTGAGATCACCCCTCCACTTT.

The chain employs TRBV10-3 and TRBJ2-3; 10 nucleotides match TRBD2. The CDR3 is 16 amino acids. The trim removed 2 bases at V and 2 bases at J, leaving 4 bases unmatched. Germline CDR1 reads ENHRY; CDR2 reads SYGVKD. CDR3 sequence: CAISEGTSVYTDTQYF. CDR3 sequence (DNA): TGTGCCATCAGTGAGGGGACTAGCGTGTACACAGATACGCAGTATTTT.

The rearrangement links TRBV7-2 to TRBJ2-1, with 12 bases identical to TRBD2. V dropped 11 bases and J dropped 3; count of bases not matched to a gene: 8. CDR1 is SGHTA, CDR2 FQGNSA, per germline. The CDR3 length is 15 residues. The CDR3 coding sequence is TGTGCCGGGCCGGCTAGCGGGAGGGTCTACAATGAGCAGTTCTTC. Translating it yields CAGPASGRVYNEQFF.

The V gene is TRBV19, the J gene TRBJ1-5; D perhaps matches TRBD1 (5 bases). Trimming took off 5 bases at V and 5 bases at J, with 16 bases between the two ends. The germline CDR1 and CDR2 sequences are LNHDA and SQIVND (reference sequence). This CDR3 has 15 residues. For the CDR3, the DNA is TGTGCCAGTAGTTCGGGGGGGACGCGCCATCAGCCCCAGCATTTT. Its translation is CASSSGGTRHQPQHF.

The chain couples TRBV18 to TRBJ2-3; weak D call: TRBD1 (6 bases). CDR1 is KGHSH, CDR2 LQKENI, per germline. V lost 6 bases and J 4 bases, leaving 14 bases between the germline ends. This CDR3 has 14 residues. The CDR3 DNA reads TGTGCCAGCTCCAGGGTTGGGGGCCCAGATACGCAGTATTTT. It is translated as CASSRVGGPDTQYF.

The chain uses TRBV24-1 and TRBJ2-2; 8 nucleotides line up with TRBD1. Germline V CDR1 and CDR2: KGHDR, SFDVKD. This CDR3 spans 14 amino acids. Losses at the gene ends were 7 bases for V and 2 bases for J; bases not matched to a gene: 2. CDR3 nucleotide sequence: TGTGCCACCAGGGACAGGGCAAACACCGGGGAGCTGTTTTTT. It specifies CATRDRANTGELFF.

This clone is judged medium-sized. This chain links TRBV6-6 with TRBJ1-3; unclear D gene. Germline V gene sequence: CDR1 MNHNY, CDR2 SVGAGI (reference sequence). CDR3 size: 15 residues. With 4 bases removed from V and 1 base from J, the gap between germline ends came to 11 bases. CDR3 coding DNA: TGTGCCAGCAGTTTTACCTCGGGATCTGGAAACACCATATATTTT. Translation: CASSFTSGSGNTIYF.

The chain links TRBV11-3 to TRBJ2-1; 14 bases are a match to TRBD2. CDR3 size: 20 residues. After removal of 4 bases from V and 0 bases from J, the junction contained 11 bases not matched to a gene. Germline V lookup: CDR1 SGHNT, CDR2 YENEEA. The CDR3 nucleotides read TGTGCCAGCAGCTCAGGACTAGCGGGAGGATCACTGAGCTCCTACAATGAGCAGTTCTTC. As protein: CASSSGLAGGSLSSYNEQFF.

The CDR3 DNA follows: TGTGCCAGCAGTTACTCGTTGGACAGGGGCTACGAGACCCAGTACTTC. Encoded protein: CASSYSLDRGYETQYF. The chain uses TRBV6-2 or TRBV6-3 and TRBJ2-5; 9 bases line up with TRBD1. Germline V gives CDR1 MNHEY, CDR2 SVGEGT. V shed 0 bases, J shed 5 bases, and the junction held 7 bases outside the gene matches. This CDR3 is built from 16 residues.

V and J are TRBV11-3 and TRBJ2-1; 7 nucleotides agree with TRBD2. V lost 5 bases to trimming and J lost 2 bases; unmatched junction nucleotides: 3. Germline-derived CDR1 and CDR2 are SGHNT and YENEEA. The CDR3 totals 14 residues. CDR3 bases: TGTGCCAGCAGCGGGACTACAGCCTACAATGAGCAGTTCTTC. Encoded protein: CASSGTTAYNEQFF.

The chain has TRBV7-8 and TRBJ2-5; possible D gene TRBD1, 7 bases. The CDR3 totals 14 residues. Germline V gives CDR1 SGHVS, CDR2 FQNEAQ. V lost 4 bases, J lost 2 bases, and 11 bases lay in between. The CDR3, as DNA: TGTGCCAGCAGCTCACAGGGGACTCAAGAGACCCAGTACTTC. The encoded protein is CASSSQGTQETQYF.

The J gene is TRBJ1-1, the V gene TRBV9; weak D call: TRBD1 (6 bases). Germline lookup yields CDR1 SGDLS and CDR2 YYNGEE. The CDR3 is 17 residues long. Trimming pared 5 bases from V and 0 bases from J, leaving 20 bases between. The CDR3 protein is CASSLSDRSPMNTEAFF. The CDR3 DNA is TGTGCCAGCAGTCTATCGGACAGATCCCCCATGAACACTGAAGCTTTCTTT.

The chain links TRBV7-2 to TRBJ1-6; 7 bases fit TRBD1. Germline loops: CDR1 SGHTA, CDR2 FQGNSA. This CDR3 has 15 amino acids. V was pared by 5 bases and J by 13 bases, with 14 bases of the junction left unmatched. CDR3 bases: TGTGCCAGCAGCCCCTCGGGGACAGCGACTTATCCCCTCCACTTT. Its translation: CASSPSGTATYPLHF. Full variable domain (rest looked up from reference TRBV7-2 and TRBJ1-6): GAGVSQSPSNKVTEKGKDVELRCDPISGHTALYWYRQSLGQGLEFLIYFQGNSAPDKSGLPSDRFSAERTGGSVSTLTIQRTQQEDSAVYLCASSPSGTATYPLHFGNGTRLTVT.

CDR3 region: CAISPGQRRNGYTF. Here the CDR3 DNA reads TGTGCCATCAGCCCGGGACAGCGAAGAAATGGCTACACCTTC. The chain carries TRBV10-3 and TRBJ1-2; 7 bases are a match to TRBD1. The germline CDR1 and CDR2 sequences are ENHRY and SYGVKD. V was clipped by 6 bases and J by 6 bases; unmatched bases: 10. This CDR3 is built from 14 residues.

The V and J genes are TRBV11-2 and TRBJ1-1; D uncertain. Trimming left V 1 base short and J 5 bases short, with 17 bases between. The CDR3 is made up of 16 amino acids. From germline, CDR1 is SGHAT and CDR2 FQNNGV. This CDR3 is CASSLGSAGVMTEAFF. In DNA form, the CDR3 reads TGTGCCAGCAGCTTAGGGTCGGCGGGCGTAATGACTGAAGCTTTCTTT.

The V gene is TRBV18, the J gene TRBJ2-3, with TRBD1 matching over 10 bases. In germline, CDR1 is KGHSH, CDR2 LQKENI. The J segment lost 6 bases and the V segment lost 5 bases, leaving 2 bases of the junction unmatched. This CDR3 spans 13 amino acids. The CDR3 nucleotides read TGTGCCAGCTCATCGACAGGGGGCGATACGCAGTATTTT. It encodes CASSSTGGDTQYF. Using reference TRBV18 and TRBJ2-3 for the parts outside the CDR3, the full variable domain is NAGVMQNPRHLVRRRGQEARLRCSPMKGHSHVYWYRQLPEEGLKFMVYLQKENIIDESGMPKERFSAEFPKEGPSILRIQQVVRGDSAAYFCASSSTGGDTQYFGPGTRLTVL.

CDR3 loop: CASSQAGSGNTIYF. Here the CDR3 DNA reads TGCGCCAGCAGCCAAGCCGGGAGTGGAAACACCATATATTTT. The chain uses TRBV4-3 and TRBJ1-3, with D uncertain. V lost 1 base and J lost 3, with 7 bases in between. Germline assignment: CDR1 LGHNA and CDR2 YSLEER. This CDR3 contains 14 residues.

This clone was observed a few times. The genes are TRBV2 and TRBJ2-7, with a weak D call TRBD2 (6 bases). There are 13 residues in the CDR3. V dropped 5 bases and J dropped 3 bases, with 11 bases sitting between them. Germline values: CDR1 SNHLY, CDR2 FYNNEI. CDR3 sequence (DNA): TGTGCCAGCAGTCGGGGGTCTGACTACGAGCAGTACTTC. Residues: CASSRGSDYEQYF.

This chain joins TRBV6-2 or TRBV6-3 and TRBJ2-1; possible D gene TRBD2, 6 bases. This CDR3 has 16 residues. V was trimmed by 5 bases and J by 8 bases, leaving 22 bases between them. The germline gives CDR1 MNHEY, CDR2 SVGEGT. This CDR3 reads CASSRRSGDGSYEQFF. In nucleotides, the CDR3 is TGTGCCAGCAGTCGCCGGTCGGGGGACGGGTCTTATGAGCAGTTCTTC.

V usage is TRBV6-5 and J usage is TRBJ2-3; D gene uncertain. The CDR3 is made up of 11 amino acids. V gave up 6 bases and J gave up 10 bases, with 11 bases separating them. CDR1 and CDR2 from the germline V gene are MNHEY and SVGAGI. Written as DNA, the CDR3 is TGTGCCAGCAGCTCCCCGTTTGCGCAGTATTTT. Its protein is CASSSPFAQYF.

This sequence joins TRBV9 and TRBJ2-1, with TRBD2 as a possible D gene (6 bases). Germline CDR1 is SGDLS and CDR2 is YYNGEE. The ends were cut back, 1 base at V and 8 bases at J, with 13 bases in the middle. The CDR3 contains 14 residues. CDR3 protein: CASSVYGSRYEQFF. The CDR3 DNA sequence: TGTGCCAGCAGCGTATACGGGAGTCGTTATGAGCAGTTCTTC.